Following are 18 T cell receptor beta chains from one sample sequenced in a study of cytomegalovirus exposure and HLA in healthy donors. The repertoire was sequenced with immunoSEQ multiplex PCR; TCRdb's copy has only in-frame clones and lacks some. The sample yields roughly 120,000 clones, less than 90% seen once. The sample taken for sequencing was PBMCs. The receptors derive from a young man in good health and CMV-seropositive.

CDR3 nucleotides: TGTGCCAGCAGTCCGCAACTATTCTCTGGAAACACCATATATTTT. This codes for CASSPQLFSGNTIYF. The genes are TRBV6-1 and TRBJ1-3; no definite D call. The V end was cut by 5 bases, the J end by 0 bases, with 11 bases between. The CDR3 extends over 15 amino acids. Germline values: CDR1 MNHNS, CDR2 SASEGT.

The rearrangement links TRBV6-1 to TRBJ1-5, with TRBD1 matching 9 bases. The CDR3 length is 15 residues. CDR1 is MNHNS, CDR2 SASEGT, per germline. Unmatched junction bases numbered 7, after V lost 5 bases and J lost 5 bases. The CDR3 loop reads CASSRTGDLDQPQHF. In DNA, the CDR3 is TGTGCCAGCAGTAGGACAGGGGATCTTGATCAGCCCCAGCATTTT.

This chain uses TRBV27 with TRBJ2-5, with D possibly TRBD1 on 6 matching bases. Germline V lookup: CDR1 MNHEY, CDR2 SMNVEV (reference sequence). CDR3 size: 15 residues. Trimming stripped 3 bases from V and 0 bases from J, with 11 bases between. CDR3 amino acids: CASSFGRGNQETQYF. DNA of the CDR3: TGTGCCAGCAGTTTCGGCAGGGGAAACCAAGAGACCCAGTACTTC.

The V gene is TRBV7-8, the J gene TRBJ1-3; D might be TRBD1 (6 bases). Germline loops: CDR1 SGHVS, CDR2 FQNEAQ. The CDR3 contains 18 residues. The V gene lost 0 bases and the J gene lost 0 bases, with 15 bases spanning the gap. The CDR3 spells CASSLARGGRDSGNTIYF. For the CDR3, the DNA is TGTGCCAGCAGCTTAGCGCGAGGGGGTAGGGACTCTGGAAACACCATATATTTT.

The rearrangement uses TRBV25-1 and TRBJ2-3, with D tentatively TRBD2 (5 bases). V was clipped by 3 bases and J by 2 bases, with 6 bases between them. Germline assignment: CDR1 MGHDK and CDR2 SYGVNS. The CDR3 is 13 amino acids. In nucleotides, the CDR3 is TGTGCCAGCAGTGAGGAGGTCACAGATACGCAGTATTTT. It translates to CASSEEVTDTQYF.

This chain joins TRBV10-3 and TRBJ2-3; TRBD1 might be the D (5 bases). The CDR3 has 13 residues. Trimming took 10 bases from V and 10 from J, leaving 21 bases between them. Per the germline V gene, CDR1 is ENHRY and CDR2 is SYGVKD. The CDR3 reads CATASRVRVPQYF. In DNA form, the CDR3 reads TGTGCCACTGCCTCTAGAGTCAGGGTTCCGCAGTATTTT.

This clone was counted between two and nine times. V usage is TRBV28 and J usage is TRBJ1-2, with 9 positions matching TRBD1. V was clipped by 4 bases and J by 5 bases; unmatched bases: 8. CDR1 and CDR2 from the germline V gene are MDHEN and SYDVKM. The CDR3 runs 15 residues. The CDR3 sequence: CASSSGTGSLYGYTF. The DNA of the CDR3 is TGTGCCAGCAGTTCCGGGACAGGGTCGTTATATGGCTACACCTTC.

The chain combines TRBV11-2 with TRBJ2-5, with 9 bases that match TRBD2. The germline V gene encodes CDR1 SGHAT and CDR2 FQNNGV. The CDR3 totals 18 residues. V lost 4 bases to trimming and J lost 4 bases; unmatched junction nucleotides: 16. For the CDR3, the DNA is TGTGCCAGCAGCTCACGAGTCCGACCTCTAGCGGGGTCAGAGACCCAGTACTTC. This gives the protein CASSSRVRPLAGSETQYF.

This clone was recorded only once. The chain links TRBV5-5 to TRBJ2-7; D not resolved. The CDR3 runs to 14 residues. The germline V gene has CDR1 SGHKS and CDR2 YYEKEE (reference sequence). The V and J ends lost 2 bases and 0 bases respectively, with 9 bases between them. The CDR3 bases are TGTGCCAGCAGCTTCGGCGGAACCTCCTACGAGCAGTACTTC. Protein: CASSFGGTSYEQYF.

The chain employs TRBV4-2 and TRBJ1-6; 7 positions agree with TRBD1. Germline V gives CDR1 LGHNA, CDR2 YNFKEQ. This CDR3 has 15 amino acids. V lost 1 base to trimming and J lost 8 bases; unmatched junction nucleotides: 5. CDR3 loop: CASSQVNRGDSPLHF. The CDR3 DNA follows: TGTGCCAGCAGCCAAGTGAACAGGGGTGATTCACCCCTCCACTTT.

The chain recombines TRBV5-8 with TRBJ2-2; D remains ambiguous. This CDR3 contains 18 residues. Trimming took 4 bases from V and 1 from J, leaving 20 bases between them. The germline V gene encodes CDR1 SGHTS and CDR2 YDEGEE. The CDR3 nucleotides are TGTGCCAGCAGCCAAGATGAGTTTAACGTTGTGAACACCGGGGAGCTGTTTTTT. Translation gives CASSQDEFNVVNTGELFF.

The chain has TRBV14 and TRBJ2-3, with D possibly being TRBD1 (6 bases). The germline V and J ends were trimmed by 4 bases and 3 bases, with 11 bases remaining between them. The germline CDR1 and CDR2 sequences are SGHDN and FVKESK. The CDR3 has 14 amino acids. The chain's CDR3 is CASSPGQPTDTQYF. Here the CDR3 DNA reads TGTGCCAGCAGCCCCGGACAGCCTACAGATACGCAGTATTTT.

The chain uses TRBV19 and TRBJ1-1; no firm D call. Germline CDR1 reads LNHDA; CDR2 reads SQIVND (reference sequence). V gave up 8 bases and J gave up 12 bases, with 16 bases separating them. This CDR3 spans 11 amino acids. CDR3 in amino acids: CASLSPSGTFF. The CDR3 DNA is TGTGCCAGTCTATCGCCTTCCGGGACTTTCTTT.

The chain uses TRBV15 and TRBJ1-2; a possible D gene is TRBD1 (5 bases). The ends were cut back, 5 bases at V and 4 bases at J, with 14 bases in the middle. Germline-derived CDR1 and CDR2 are LNHNV and YYDKDF (reference sequence). This CDR3 spans 14 amino acids. The CDR3: CATSVKGLGYGYTF. In DNA form, the CDR3 reads TGTGCCACCAGCGTAAAGGGGCTGGGCTATGGCTACACCTTC.

The rearrangement links TRBV19 to TRBJ1-1; 7 nucleotides align to TRBD1. After removal of 4 bases from V and 3 bases from J, the junction contained 11 bases not matched to a gene. The CDR3 has 16 residues. Germline CDR1 LNHDA, CDR2 SQIVND (reference sequence). As DNA, the CDR3 is TGTGCCAGTAGTAGGTATAGGGGACAGAGCGACACTGAAGCTTTCTTT. Translation: CASSRYRGQSDTEAFF.

This clone was detected once. The chain recombines TRBV11-2 with TRBJ2-7; D is unresolved. V was trimmed by 1 base and J by 3 bases, leaving 4 bases between them. The CDR3 sequence is 12 residues long. Germline CDR1 and CDR2: SGHAT and FQNNGV. CDR3 sequence reads: CASSLAFYEQYF. The CDR3 DNA reads TGTGCCAGCAGCTTAGCCTTCTACGAGCAGTACTTC. Supplemented by reference TRBV11-2 and TRBJ2-7, the full variable domain reads EAGVAQSPRYKIIEKRQSVAFWCNPISGHATLYWYQQILGQGPKLLIQFQNNGVVDDSQLPKDRFSAERLKGVDSTLKIQPAKLEDSAVYLCASSLAFYEQYFGPGTRLTVT.

The chain uses TRBV6-6 and TRBJ2-7; possibly TRBD2 for D (7 bases). Germline lookup yields CDR1 MNHNY and CDR2 SVGAGI (reference sequence). The V end was cut by 6 bases, the J end by 0 bases, with 18 bases between. The CDR3 is made up of 16 amino acids. Written as DNA, the CDR3 is TGTGCCAGCAGCAACCCGGTTCGGGGGGCCTCCTACGAGCAGTACTTC. Encoded protein: CASSNPVRGASYEQYF.

V and J are TRBV7-9 and TRBJ1-2; D not certain. The CDR3 is 14 residues long. The ends were cut back, 5 bases at V and 5 bases at J, with 15 bases in the middle. Germline V gene data show CDR1 as SEHNR and CDR2 as FQNEAQ (reference sequence). CDR3 bases: TGTGCCAGCAGCGTCTGGATAGGAGGGTATGGCTACACCTTC. Amino acid sequence: CASSVWIGGYGYTF.